What follows are 22 T cell receptor beta chains derived from one specimen sequenced in a study of OX40 agonist ivuxolimab in advanced cancers. The table came from immunoSEQ multiplex PCR; TCRdb's copy has only in-frame clones and leaves some out. Seen here are 57,000 or so clones, about 86% observed once, and the top ten hold approximately 1.1%. The specimen was CD4+ or CD8+ T cells sorted from blood, collected in a trial of the OX40 agonist ivuxolimab. These receptors all stem from an adult with an advanced solid tumor such as melanoma, head and neck, liver or kidney cancer.

The genes are TRBV27 and TRBJ2-1, with 10 bases fitting TRBD2. The germline gives CDR1 MNHEY, CDR2 SMNVEV (reference sequence). The V and J ends lost 2 bases and 5 bases, in that order; junction bases with no gene match: 15. The CDR3 totals 19 residues. CDR3: CASSLLPLAGLREDNEQFF. DNA of the CDR3: TGTGCCAGCAGTTTACTCCCACTAGCGGGGTTGAGGGAGGACAATGAGCAGTTCTTC.

The chain combines TRBV25-1 with TRBJ1-2; D uncertain. CDR1 and CDR2 from the germline V gene are MGHDK and SYGVNS. The CDR3 covers 13 residues. The V end lost 4 bases, the J end lost 4 bases, and 10 bases lay between the germline ends. CDR3 loop: CASSAWAGYGYTF. The CDR3 nucleotides read TGTGCCAGCAGTGCGTGGGCAGGCTATGGCTACACCTTC.

V is TRBV18 and J is TRBJ1-1; TRBD1 matches at 9 bases. Germline lookup yields CDR1 KGHSH and CDR2 LQKENI. J lost 2 bases, V lost 6 bases, and 4 bases had no gene match. The CDR3 is 14 residues long. CDR3 coding DNA: TGTGCCAGCTCGTCTACAGGGGGCAACACTGAAGCTTTCTTT. It encodes CASSSTGGNTEAFF.

This chain joins TRBV5-8 and TRBJ2-2; D not resolved. V was cut by 0 bases and J by 5 bases, with 11 bases left in between. Germline lookup yields CDR1 SGHTS and CDR2 YDEGEE. CDR3 length: 15 residues. CDR3 residues: CASSLGMIRTGELFF. The CDR3 DNA is TGTGCCAGCAGCTTGGGGATGATTCGTACCGGGGAGCTGTTTTTT.

This clone was seen just once. The chain links TRBV4-1 to TRBJ2-3, with 9 bases identical to TRBD2. This CDR3 contains 17 residues. Trimming took 0 bases from V and 5 from J; bases not matched to a gene: 9. Looked up from germline, CDR1 is MGHRA and CDR2 is YSYEKL. This CDR3 is CASSQESERGALDTQYF. The CDR3 DNA reads TGCGCCAGCAGCCAAGAGTCGGAGCGGGGGGCATTAGATACGCAGTATTTT.

This clone has only a few counts. The rearrangement joins TRBV18 to TRBJ2-7; the D gene is possibly TRBD1 (5 bases). Looked up from germline, CDR1 is KGHSH and CDR2 is LQKENI. The CDR3 has 12 amino acids. Trimming removed 4 bases at V and 5 bases at J, with 9 bases between. The CDR3 reads CASSLDINEQYF. The DNA for the CDR3 is TGTGCCAGCTCACTGGACATCAACGAGCAGTACTTC.

The chain links TRBV27 to TRBJ1-1; D possibly corresponds to TRBD1 (6 bases). V was shortened by 8 bases and J by 0 bases, with 13 bases between the two germline ends. The CDR3 totals 14 residues. Germline V CDR1 and CDR2: MNHEY, SMNVEV (reference sequence). CDR3 coding DNA: TGTGCCAGCTCGGGGGGGCGGTTGAACACTGAAGCTTTCTTT. Translated: CASSGGRLNTEAFF.

The chain has TRBV7-9 and TRBJ2-3; the D call may be TRBD1 or TRBD2 (5 bases each). There are 15 residues in the CDR3. CDR1 is SEHNR and CDR2 is FQNEAQ in the germline V gene (reference sequence). V lost 6 bases and J lost 2, with 15 bases in between. CDR3 amino acids: CASRGRGDHTDTQYF. The CDR3 region has the DNA TGTGCCAGCAGAGGACGTGGGGACCACACAGATACGCAGTATTTT.

This rearrangement joins TRBV10-3 to TRBJ2-7; 12 bases are shared with TRBD2. Trimming took 6 bases from V and 3 from J; bases not matched to a gene: 3. This CDR3 is built from 14 residues. The germline gives CDR1 ENHRY, CDR2 SYGVKD. The CDR3: CAISLLAGGYEQYF. The CDR3 bases are TGTGCCATCAGCTTACTAGCGGGGGGCTACGAGCAGTACTTC.

The V and J genes are TRBV5-1 and TRBJ2-7; D is undetermined. The CDR3 spans 14 residues. Germline V gene sequence: CDR1 SGHRS, CDR2 YFSETQ. Trimming took off 1 base at V and 5 bases at J, with 13 bases between the two ends. The CDR3: CASSLFWGSDEQYF. The CDR3 bases are TGCGCCAGCAGCTTGTTCTGGGGATCCGACGAGCAGTACTTC. Using reference TRBV5-1 and TRBJ2-7 for the parts outside the CDR3, the full variable domain is KAGVTQTPRYLIKTRGQQVTLSCSPISGHRSVSWYQQTPGQGLQFLFEYFSETQRNKGNFPGRFSGRQFSNSRSEMNVSTLELGDSALYLCASSLFWGSDEQYFGPGTRLTVT.

The chain recombines TRBV6-1 with TRBJ1-2, with D possibly matching TRBD1 (5 bases). V gave up 11 bases and J gave up 0 bases, with 19 bases separating them. The V gene's germline CDR1 is MNHNS and CDR2 SASEGT. The CDR3 has 15 residues. This chain's CDR3 is CAPSGGGTSNYGYTF. The DNA for the CDR3 is TGTGCCCCGAGCGGGGGGGGAACATCTAACTATGGCTACACCTTC.

The sample holds one count of this clone. The chain is built from TRBV6-1 and TRBJ2-3, with D perhaps TRBD2 (5 bases). The CDR3 spans 15 residues. Germline V gene sequence: CDR1 MNHNS, CDR2 SASEGT. The V end lost 6 bases, the J end lost 2 bases, and 15 bases lay between the germline ends. The DNA of the CDR3 is TGTGCCAGCAGCCGCGGGCGGCCTCCCACAGATACGCAGTATTTT. It encodes CASSRGRPPTDTQYF.

The chain links TRBV5-4 to TRBJ2-3; D remains ambiguous. The CDR3 has 13 amino acids. Trimming shortened V by 2 bases and J by 0 bases, and 4 bases separated the two germline ends. CDR1 is SGHNT and CDR2 is YYREEE in the germline V gene (reference sequence). CDR3 residues: CASSFASTDTQYF. In DNA, the CDR3 is TGTGCCAGCAGCTTCGCTAGCACAGATACGCAGTATTTT.

The rearrangement uses TRBV6-5 and TRBJ1-6; D remains ambiguous. CDR1 and CDR2 (germline): MNHEY, SVGAGI. V was trimmed by 0 bases and J by 9 bases, leaving 12 bases between them. This CDR3 is built from 15 residues. CDR3 residues: CASSYSGQAVSPLHF. Written as DNA, the CDR3 is TGTGCCAGCAGTTACTCTGGTCAGGCGGTTTCACCCCTCCACTTT.

CDR3 sequence: CATGTDNNQPQHF. The CDR3 bases are TGTGCCACCGGGACAGACAACAATCAGCCCCAGCATTTT. V and J are TRBV10-3 and TRBJ1-5; TRBD1 matches at 7 bases. This CDR3 is built from 13 residues. Looked up from germline, CDR1 is ENHRY and CDR2 is SYGVKD. The J segment lost 3 bases and the V segment lost 10 bases, leaving 6 bases of the junction unmatched.

V and J are TRBV19 and TRBJ2-3, with D possibly being TRBD1 (5 bases). CDR1 LNHDA and CDR2 SQIVND come from the germline V gene (reference sequence). This CDR3 region has 13 residues. V lost 7 bases to trimming and J lost 1 base, with 9 bases between them. CDR3 region: CASKVTGTDTQYF. Written as DNA, the CDR3 is TGTGCCAGTAAGGTGACAGGCACAGATACGCAGTATTTT.

This clone was counted only a few times. The rearrangement joins TRBV5-1 to TRBJ1-1, with 10 positions matching TRBD1. This CDR3 comprises 17 residues. J was trimmed by 4 bases and V by 3 bases; bases with no gene match: 12. CDR1 SGHRS and CDR2 YFSETQ come from the germline V gene. This CDR3 is CASSWGDRGVSGTEAFF. In DNA, the CDR3 is TGCGCCAGCAGCTGGGGGGACAGGGGCGTTTCGGGCACTGAAGCTTTCTTT.

This clone showed up just a few times. This chain joins TRBV5-6 and TRBJ2-1, with D possibly TRBD2 on 6 matching bases. V was trimmed by 4 bases and J by 3 bases, leaving 17 bases between them. This CDR3 contains 16 residues. The germline V gene has CDR1 SGHDT and CDR2 YYEEEE. The CDR3 sequence: CASSGGRIVGYNEQFF. The CDR3 DNA follows: TGTGCCAGCAGCGGGGGGAGGATTGTCGGCTACAATGAGCAGTTCTTC.

The chain couples TRBV6-5 to TRBJ1-6, with 9 bases that match TRBD1. Germline V CDR1 and CDR2: MNHEY, SVGAGI. The CDR3 has 14 residues. The V gene end was trimmed by 4 bases and the J gene end by 8 bases; junction bases not matched to a gene: 3. The CDR3 DNA sequence: TGTGCCAGCAGTTCACAGGGGGCTCATTCACCCCTCCACTTT. This codes for CASSSQGAHSPLHF.

J is TRBJ1-2 and V is TRBV15; D unresolved. The CDR3 runs 15 residues. Between the trimmed V and J ends, which lost 3 bases and 4 bases, there was a span of 15 bases. Germline V lookup: CDR1 LNHNV, CDR2 YYDKDF (reference sequence). The CDR3 DNA reads TGTGCCACCAGCAGTCCCGGGTTTTCCCTCTATGGCTACACCTTC. Its translation: CATSSPGFSLYGYTF.

This clone is a singleton in its sample. This sequence joins TRBV5-1 and TRBJ2-3; D perhaps matches TRBD2 (6 bases). Trimming stripped 5 bases from V and 0 bases from J, with 19 bases between. Per the germline V gene, CDR1 is SGHRS and CDR2 is YFSETQ. The CDR3 runs to 17 residues. CDR3 bases: TGCGCCAGCAGGTATGGGGGGTACCGACGGAGCACAGATACGCAGTATTTT. It encodes CASRYGGYRRSTDTQYF.

The V and J genes are TRBV7-9 and TRBJ2-5, with TRBD2 identical over 9 bases. This CDR3 spans 15 amino acids. The V gene end was trimmed by 6 bases and the J gene end by 4 bases; junction bases not matched to a gene: 9. In germline, CDR1 is SEHNR, CDR2 FQNEAQ (reference sequence). CDR3 sequence (DNA): TGTGCCAGCAGGTCCTTAGGCGGGGGGGGAGAGACCCAGTACTTC. Protein sequence: CASRSLGGGGETQYF.